The rows below give T cell receptor beta chains drawn from one sample of a study of blood T cell repertoires in COVID-19. Data came from immunoSEQ multiplex PCR; TCRdb stores just in-frame clones and leaves some out. The table lists roughly 170,000 clones, 85% to 90% of them singletons. The sample taken for sequencing was peripheral blood. Every receptor here comes from a middle-aged man with active or convalescent COVID-19. CDR3s include the opening cysteine and the closing phenylalanine or tryptophan. A D gene is named only where the DNA matches it firmly. A row's size may be missing; if present it is once, few, many or a size class.

TRBJ2-3 TRBD2 TRBV12-3/TRBV12-4 - TGTGCCAGCAGGGTAGCGGGGACAGATACGCAGTATTTT CASRVAGTDTQYF
TRBJ1-5 TRBD1 TRBV6-6 - TGTGCCAGCAGTCCAGACCGGGTGTTGGGACAGGGGTTTTATAGCAATCAGCCCCAGCATTTT CASSPDRVLGQGFYSNQPQHF
TRBJ2-7 TRBD1 TRBV5-1 - TGCGCCAGCAGCTGGGACCGGGACAGGGGAAGGTACGAGCAGTACTTC CASSWDRDRGRYEQYF
TRBJ1-4 - TRBV10-3 few TGTGCCATCAACCAGGGAAAAGGTGAAAAACTGTTTTTT CAINQGKGEKLFF
TRBJ1-1 - TRBV11-1 few TGTGCCAGCAGCTTGCTAGCGGTCGGGCTTGAAGCTTTCTTT CASSLLAVGLEAFF
TRBJ1-2 - TRBV9 - TGTGCCAGCAGCGTCTCGGGAGCTGGCTACACCTTC CASSVSGAGYTF
TRBJ2-7 TRBD1 TRBV3-1/TRBV3-2 few TGTGCCAGCAGCCCGAAGAGGGACAGGGGATACGAGCAGTACTTC CASSPKRDRGYEQYF
TRBJ2-3 - TRBV5-4 - TGTGCCAGCAGCTTGGAACTGCGGCAGGGTGGGAGGTCAGATACGCAGTATTTT CASSLELRQGGRSDTQYF
TRBJ2-1 - TRBV7-9 - TGTGCCAGCAGCCCAGGGTCCCTTTCCAATGAGCAGTTCTTC CASSPGSLSNEQFF
TRBJ2-3 TRBD1 TRBV15 - TGTGCCACCAGCAGAGCGCAACCGGACAGGTCGCCCCCAGATACGCAGTATTTT CATSRAQPDRSPPDTQYF
TRBJ1-5 - TRBV15 - TGTGCCACCAGCGGGGGAAGGACAGTTTATAGCAATCAGCCCCAGCATTTT CATSGGRTVYSNQPQHF
TRBJ1-2 - TRBV29-1 - TGCAGCGTTGAAGGGACAGTCTACTATGGCTACACCTTC CSVEGTVYYGYTF
TRBJ2-7 TRBD1 TRBV30 - TGTGCCTGGACCCGAGGGACAGCGAACTACGAGCAGTACTTC CAWTRGTANYEQYF
TRBJ2-2 - TRBV18 - TGTGCCAGCTCACCGAAGGGGTCCGGGGAGCTGTTTTTT CASSPKGSGELFF
TRBJ1-5 - TRBV4-1 - TGCGCCAGCAGCCAGAGAGCTAGCAATCAGCCCCAGCATTTT CASSQRASNQPQHF
TRBJ2-7 - TRBV5-1 - TGCGCCAGCAGCTTGGTGGGACAAACCTACGAGCAGTACTTC CASSLVGQTYEQYF
TRBJ1-2 - TRBV5-1 - TGCGCCAGCAGCTCAGGGACTAACTATGGCTACACCTTC CASSSGTNYGYTF
TRBJ1-1 - TRBV12-3/TRBV12-4 - TGTGCCAGCAGTGGTCAGGGGAGAACTGAAGCTTTCTTT CASSGQGRTEAFF
TRBJ2-7 TRBD1 TRBV28 - TGTGCCAGCGTCGGGACAGGGAGCGCATCCTACGAGCAGTACTTC CASVGTGSASYEQYF
TRBJ1-4 - TRBV7-4 - TGTGCCAGCAGCTTAATGGACAGAAGTAATGAAAAACTGTTTTTT CASSLMDRSNEKLFF